These 26 T cell receptor beta chains share one sample of origin, sequenced in a study of blood T cell repertoires in COVID-19. The data were produced by immunoSEQ multiplex PCR, yet TCRdb's version contains in-frame clones alone and is incomplete. The sample consists of roughly 140,000 clones, more than 65% of them appearing once. The sequencing input was peripheral blood. Receptor source: a human donor in a cohort sampled during active COVID-19.

The CDR3 sequence: CASSETGWGQPQHF. The CDR3 coding sequence is TGTGCCAGCAGTGAAACAGGTTGGGGTCAGCCCCAGCATTTT. This rearrangement joins TRBV25-1 to TRBJ1-5, with D possibly TRBD1 on 5 matching bases. The CDR3 sequence is 14 residues long. V lost 2 bases and J lost 6, with 11 bases in between. CDR1 is MGHDK and CDR2 is SYGVNS in the germline V gene.

The chain has TRBV6-5 and TRBJ1-1; 7 nucleotides match TRBD1. The V gene end was trimmed by 2 bases and the J gene end by 2 bases; junction bases not matched to a gene: 5. CDR1 and CDR2 (germline): MNHEY, SVGAGI. The CDR3 is 15 amino acids. CDR3 amino acids: CASSYLTGTNTEAFF. CDR3 sequence (DNA): TGTGCCAGCAGTTACCTGACAGGGACAAACACTGAAGCTTTCTTT.

This rearrangement joins TRBV7-8 to TRBJ1-5; D perhaps matches TRBD1 (5 bases). Deletions cut 5 bases from V and 0 bases from J, with 14 bases between. In germline, CDR1 is SGHVS, CDR2 FQNEAQ. This CDR3 is built from 16 residues. CDR3 sequence reads: CASSPRGGVSNQPQHF. CDR3 DNA: TGTGCCAGCAGCCCCCGCGGAGGGGTTAGCAATCAGCCCCAGCATTTT.

The chain carries TRBV2 and TRBJ1-3, with a tentative D call TRBD1 (5 bases). Trimming removed 4 bases at V and 3 bases at J, with 13 bases between. Germline V gene lookup returns CDR1 SNHLY and CDR2 FYNNEI. This CDR3 region has 15 residues. The CDR3 loop reads CASSVLRGDGNTIYF. The CDR3 DNA reads TGTGCCAGCAGTGTCCTTCGGGGGGATGGAAACACCATATATTTT.

The chain links TRBV2 to TRBJ1-6; 9 nucleotides agree with TRBD1. The CDR3 is made up of 17 amino acids. Germline CDR1 SNHLY, CDR2 FYNNEI. Trimming took 4 bases from V and 7 from J; bases not matched to a gene: 11. DNA of the CDR3: TGTGCCAGCAGTGCCGCACCAGGGACAGGGAAGAATTCACCCCTCCACTTT. Translation: CASSAAPGTGKNSPLHF.

V is TRBV6-1 and J is TRBJ1-6; D ambiguous. The CDR3 runs 15 residues. The germline V gene has CDR1 MNHNS and CDR2 SASEGT. V gave up 0 bases and J gave up 9 bases, with 12 bases separating them. The CDR3 DNA reads as TGTGCCAGCAGTGAAGCGACCCCGTGGAGTTCACCCCTCCACTTT. This gives the protein CASSEATPWSSPLHF.

The rearrangement uses TRBV19 and TRBJ2-3, with 8 bases fitting TRBD2. The CDR3 runs 16 residues. V gave up 2 bases and J gave up 0 bases; unmatched junction bases: 4. Germline CDR1 reads LNHDA; CDR2 reads SQIVND (reference sequence). The CDR3 DNA sequence: TGTGCCAGTAGTATAACTAGCGGACTTAGCACAGATACGCAGTATTTT. Translated, it gives CASSITSGLSTDTQYF.

The chain couples TRBV18 to TRBJ1-4; 7 bases agree with TRBD1. With V trimmed by 3 bases and J by 5 bases, 3 bases remained unmatched. The CDR3 totals 14 residues. The germline gives CDR1 KGHSH, CDR2 LQKENI. The CDR3 DNA reads TGTGCCAGCTCACCTGGCAGGGGGAATGAAAAACTGTTTTTT. The encoded protein is CASSPGRGNEKLFF.

The rearrangement uses TRBV5-1 and TRBJ1-1; the match to TRBD1 covers 8 bases. The V gene's germline CDR1 is SGHRS and CDR2 YFSETQ. After removal of 5 bases from V and 5 bases from J, the junction contained 11 bases not matched to a gene. This CDR3 has 15 residues. The CDR3 is CASSPSQGVGTEAFF. In DNA form, the CDR3 reads TGCGCCAGCAGTCCATCACAGGGGGTTGGGACTGAAGCTTTCTTT. The whole variable domain, remainder taken from reference TRBV5-1 and TRBJ1-1, is KAGVTQTPRYLIKTRGQQVTLSCSPISGHRSVSWYQQTPGQGLQFLFEYFSETQRNKGNFPGRFSGRQFSNSRSEMNVSTLELGDSALYLCASSPSQGVGTEAFFGQGTRLTVV.

The V gene is TRBV29-1, the J gene TRBJ1-4; 7 bases fit TRBD1. CDR3 length: 12 residues. Trimming at V came to 7 bases and at J to 5 bases, leaving 4 bases not matched to a gene. The germline CDR1 and CDR2 sequences are SQVTM and ANQGSEA. CDR3 loop: CSASGQNEKLFF. CDR3 DNA sequence: TGCAGCGCCTCGGGACAGAATGAAAAACTGTTTTTT.

This rearrangement joins TRBV2 to TRBJ1-5; 7 nucleotides line up with TRBD1. Germline CDR1 SNHLY, CDR2 FYNNEI. Trimming took 3 bases from V and 2 from J; bases not matched to a gene: 13. There are 18 residues in the CDR3. Here the CDR3 DNA reads TGTGCCAGCAGTGAGTCGTTAGGGGGCAGGAAGGGCAATCAGCCCCAGCATTTT. This gives the protein CASSESLGGRKGNQPQHF.

The CDR3, as DNA: TGTGCCAGCTCACCACTCGACGTTCAGGGGGCAGATGGCTACACCTTC. Translating gives CASSPLDVQGADGYTF. The chain has TRBV18 and TRBJ1-2, with 8 bases matching TRBD1. Germline V gene lookup returns CDR1 KGHSH and CDR2 LQKENI. The J segment lost 6 bases and the V segment lost 1 base, leaving 10 bases of the junction unmatched. This CDR3 spans 16 amino acids. Based on the CDR3 plus reference TRBV18 and TRBJ1-2, the full variable domain is NAGVMQNPRHLVRRRGQEARLRCSPMKGHSHVYWYRQLPEEGLKFMVYLQKENIIDESGMPKERFSAEFPKEGPSILRIQQVVRGDSAAYFCASSPLDVQGADGYTFGSGTRLTVV.

The V and J genes are TRBV5-1 and TRBJ1-3; D possibly corresponds to TRBD1 (6 bases). The V and J ends lost 0 bases and 4 bases respectively, with 8 bases between them. Germline CDR1 and CDR2: SGHRS and YFSETQ. The CDR3 has 14 residues. The CDR3 nucleotides are TGCGCCAGCAGCTTGGCAGGGGTGGGAAACACCATATATTTT. It encodes CASSLAGVGNTIYF.

This clone was observed a single time. The CDR3, as DNA: TGTGCCAGCAGCTTGGGCGGGGGAGGATCAGATACGCAGTATTTT. This gives the protein CASSLGGGGSDTQYF. The chain is built from TRBV13 and TRBJ2-3; TRBD2 agrees at 7 bases. The length of the CDR3 is 15 residues. The germline gives CDR1 PRHDT, CDR2 FYEKMQ (reference sequence). With 3 bases clipped from V and 4 bases from J, the junction kept 7 bases outside the gene matches.

This rearrangement joins TRBV7-2 to TRBJ2-1; D is possibly TRBD2 (5 bases). Trimming left V 1 base short and J 1 base short, with 14 bases between. The CDR3 contains 17 residues. CDR1 and CDR2 from the germline V gene are SGHTA and FQGNSA. DNA of the CDR3: TGTGCCAGCAGCTTAGATCGGGCCCGAGGGTCCTACAATGAGCAGTTCTTC. This encodes CASSLDRARGSYNEQFF.

The V call is TRBV5-6, the J call TRBJ1-5; TRBD1 aligns across 7 bases. Germline V gene data show CDR1 as SGHDT and CDR2 as YYEEEE. Trimming at V came to 2 bases and at J to 7 bases, leaving 6 bases not matched to a gene. CDR3 length: 14 residues. The CDR3 here is CASSLGQAGQPQHF. The DNA for the CDR3 is TGTGCCAGCAGCTTAGGACAGGCGGGGCAGCCCCAGCATTTT.

The chain recombines TRBV11-2 with TRBJ1-1; a weak D match, TRBD1 (5 bases). The CDR3 length is 15 residues. The V gene's germline CDR1 is SGHAT and CDR2 FQNNGV. The V end lost 5 bases, the J end lost 4 bases, and 17 bases lay between the germline ends. DNA of the CDR3: TGTGCCAGCAGCCAGGGACTCCGGGCGAGCACTGAAGCTTTCTTT. Protein product: CASSQGLRASTEAFF. Full variable domain (remainder filled in from reference TRBV11-2 and TRBJ1-1): EAGVAQSPRYKIIEKRQSVAFWCNPISGHATLYWYQQILGQGPKLLIQFQNNGVVDDSQLPKDRFSAERLKGVDSTLKIQPAKLEDSAVYLCASSQGLRASTEAFFGQGTRLTVV.

This sequence joins TRBV18 and TRBJ2-5; a weak D match, TRBD2 (5 bases). CDR3 length: 13 residues. Germline assignment: CDR1 KGHSH and CDR2 LQKENI. The germline V and J ends were trimmed by 0 bases and 3 bases, with 5 bases remaining between them. The CDR3 region is CASSPPREETQYF. As DNA, the CDR3 is TGTGCCAGCTCACCACCGAGGGAAGAGACCCAGTACTTC.

The rearrangement joins TRBV2 to TRBJ1-1; D is unclear. CDR3 size: 14 residues. The V gene's germline CDR1 is SNHLY and CDR2 FYNNEI. V gave up 8 bases and J gave up 1 base, with 14 bases separating them. The CDR3 coding sequence is TGTGCCAGCCGCCAAACGGGGAGGAACACTGAAGCTTTCTTT. Encoded protein: CASRQTGRNTEAFF.

This clone has only a few counts. V gene TRBV4-2 combines with J gene TRBJ1-5; 8 nucleotides align to TRBD1. After removal of 1 base from V and 6 bases from J, the junction contained 5 bases not matched to a gene. The CDR3 has 15 amino acids. Germline V gene lookup returns CDR1 LGHNA and CDR2 YNFKEQ. This CDR3 reads CASSQGRGPSQPQHF. The CDR3 DNA is TGTGCCAGCAGCCAAGGCAGGGGGCCGAGTCAGCCCCAGCATTTT.

The V gene is TRBV2, the J gene TRBJ1-5; unclear D gene. The germline gives CDR1 SNHLY, CDR2 FYNNEI. The CDR3 is 13 residues long. The V gene lost 6 bases and the J gene lost 3 bases, with 9 bases spanning the gap. CDR3 nucleotide sequence: TGTGCCAGCAGCACCAGATACAATCAGCCCCAGCATTTT. Protein product: CASSTRYNQPQHF. The entire variable domain, with the rest obtained from reference TRBV2 and TRBJ1-5, is as follows: EPEVTQTPSHQVTQMGQEVILRCVPISNHLYFYWYRQILGQKVEFLVSFYNNEISEKSEIFDDQFSVERPDGSNFTLKIRSTKLEDSAMYFCASSTRYNQPQHFGDGTRLSIL.

This clone was detected once. The chain joins TRBV4-2 to TRBJ1-4, with 9 nucleotides matching TRBD1. Trimming cost V 1 base and J 15 bases; bases outside gene matches: 18. The CDR3 consists of 17 residues. The germline V gene has CDR1 LGHNA and CDR2 YNFKEQ. This CDR3 is CASSQVSGTGPPNRVFF. CDR3 in DNA: TGTGCCAGCAGCCAAGTCAGCGGGACAGGGCCCCCGAATAGGGTGTTTTTT.

The V and J genes are TRBV7-2 and TRBJ2-1, with TRBD2 matching over 10 bases. With V trimmed by 5 bases and J by 4 bases, 11 bases remained unmatched. This CDR3 is 17 amino acids long. Germline V CDR1 and CDR2: SGHTA, FQGNSA. Here the CDR3 DNA reads TGTGCCAGCAGCAAAGGGGCTAGCGGGGGCGGGTACAATGAGCAGTTCTTC. Its translation is CASSKGASGGGYNEQFF.

The chain carries TRBV18 and TRBJ2-7; 8 bases align to TRBD1. Trimming removed 1 base from V and 3 bases from J; junction bases left unmatched: 5. Germline loops: CDR1 KGHSH, CDR2 LQKENI. CDR3 size: 15 residues. The CDR3 nucleotides read TGTGCCAGCTCACCACGACAGGGGTCGATCTACGAGCAGTACTTC. Its translation is CASSPRQGSIYEQYF.

The chain links TRBV2 to TRBJ2-4; 7 nucleotides match TRBD1. The CDR3 loop spans 12 amino acids. Germline CDR1 reads SNHLY; CDR2 reads FYNNEI. Losses at the gene ends were 8 bases for V and 7 bases for J; bases not matched to a gene: 5. The CDR3 region is CASDRVGNIQYF. The CDR3 coding sequence is TGTGCCAGCGACAGGGTTGGGAACATTCAGTACTTC.

The genes are TRBV29-1 and TRBJ2-2; D uncertain. CDR3 length: 13 amino acids. Germline CDR1 is SQVTM and CDR2 is ANQGSEA. V was shortened by 2 bases and J by 6 bases, with 10 bases between the two germline ends. This chain's CDR3 is CSVEWQVAGELFF. In nucleotides, the CDR3 is TGCAGCGTTGAATGGCAAGTGGCCGGGGAGCTGTTTTTT.